Listed below are T cell receptor beta chains from one sample, sequenced in a study of T cell responses to AZD1222 COVID-19 vaccine. Produced via immunoSEQ multiplex PCR; TCRdb's table is partial and in-frame only. The table has 90,000 to 100,000 clones, around 85% seen once; the top ten hold over 12%. The material was peripheral blood, obtained 28 days after the second AZD1222 dose. These receptors originate from an adult who received the AZD1222 COVID-19 vaccine. The CDR3 runs from the conserved cysteine through the conserved F or W. Each record gives: V gene, J gene, D gene, clone size, CDR3 protein, CDR3 DNA. D genes are given only for firm matches. The size entry is marked missing in some rows and otherwise reads once, few, many or a size class.

v_call: TRBV29-1; j_call: TRBJ1-1; d_call: TRBD1; clone_size: .; cdr3_aa: CSVEPPGGWDTEAFF; cdr3_nt: TGCAGCGTTGAGCCCCCAGGGGGGTGGGACACTGAAGCTTTCTTT
v_call: TRBV5-1; j_call: TRBJ1-6; d_call: .; clone_size: .; cdr3_aa: CASSLQGKDSPLHF; cdr3_nt: TGCGCCAGCAGCCTGCAGGGAAAGGATTCACCCCTCCACTTT
v_call: TRBV10-3; j_call: TRBJ2-1; d_call: TRBD2; clone_size: .; cdr3_aa: CAITAGEAYNEQFF; cdr3_nt: TGTGCCATCACCGCGGGGGAAGCCTACAATGAGCAGTTCTTC
v_call: TRBV27; j_call: TRBJ1-1; d_call: .; clone_size: .; cdr3_aa: CASSLSPFGIQGRVNTEAFF; cdr3_nt: TGTGCCAGCAGTTTATCCCCATTCGGGATACAGGGTAGGGTCAACACTGAAGCTTTCTTT
v_call: TRBV9; j_call: TRBJ2-7; d_call: .; clone_size: .; cdr3_aa: CASSSRDYEQYF; cdr3_nt: TGTGCCAGCAGCTCCCGGGACTACGAGCAGTACTTC
v_call: TRBV25-1; j_call: TRBJ1-1; d_call: TRBD1; clone_size: .; cdr3_aa: CASSAYRGAITGNTEAFF; cdr3_nt: TGTGCCAGCAGTGCGTACAGGGGTGCTATTACCGGGAACACTGAAGCTTTCTTT
v_call: TRBV2; j_call: TRBJ1-4; d_call: .; clone_size: .; cdr3_aa: CASSVRQVATNEKLFF; cdr3_nt: TGTGCCAGCAGTGTCAGACAGGTTGCAACTAATGAAAAACTGTTTTTT
v_call: TRBV6-5; j_call: TRBJ1-4; d_call: .; clone_size: .; cdr3_aa: CASFRGGAGEKLFF; cdr3_nt: TGTGCCAGCTTTAGAGGGGGGGCAGGGGAAAAACTGTTTTTT
v_call: TRBV29-1; j_call: TRBJ1-3; d_call: .; clone_size: .; cdr3_aa: CSVDRRGSSGNTIYF; cdr3_nt: TGCAGCGTTGACCGTCGGGGATCCTCTGGAAACACCATATATTTT
v_call: TRBV28; j_call: TRBJ1-2; d_call: TRBD1; clone_size: .; cdr3_aa: CASSFRQGPTF; cdr3_nt: TGTGCCAGCAGTTTCCGACAGGGGCCCACCTTC
v_call: TRBV18; j_call: TRBJ2-1; d_call: TRBD2; clone_size: .; cdr3_aa: CASSILAGDHNEQFF; cdr3_nt: TGTGCCAGCTCAATTCTAGCGGGGGACCACAATGAGCAGTTCTTC
v_call: TRBV7-9; j_call: TRBJ1-1; d_call: .; clone_size: .; cdr3_aa: CASSLAAAMNTEAFF; cdr3_nt: TGTGCCAGCAGCTTAGCGGCGGCTATGAACACTGAAGCTTTCTTT
v_call: TRBV19; j_call: TRBJ1-1; d_call: .; clone_size: .; cdr3_aa: CASSILRERTEAFF; cdr3_nt: TGTGCCAGTAGTATACTCAGGGAGAGGACTGAAGCTTTCTTT
v_call: TRBV4-2; j_call: TRBJ2-7; d_call: TRBD2; clone_size: .; cdr3_aa: CASSQLGLAANEQYF; cdr3_nt: TGTGCCAGCAGCCAACTCGGACTAGCAGCCAACGAGCAGTACTTC
v_call: TRBV7-9; j_call: TRBJ2-3; d_call: TRBD2; clone_size: .; cdr3_aa: CASSLMTSGRSDTQYF; cdr3_nt: TGTGCCAGCAGCTTAATGACTAGCGGGAGGTCAGATACGCAGTATTTT
v_call: TRBV18; j_call: TRBJ1-2; d_call: TRBD1; clone_size: .; cdr3_aa: CASSPQRDSPYGYTF; cdr3_nt: TGTGCCAGCTCACCACAGAGGGACAGCCCTTATGGCTACACCTTC
v_call: TRBV10-2; j_call: TRBJ2-7; d_call: TRBD2; clone_size: .; cdr3_aa: CASNPPRGGNREQYF; cdr3_nt: TGCGCCAGCAACCCGCCTAGGGGAGGGAATCGCGAGCAGTACTTC
v_call: TRBV10-2; j_call: TRBJ2-5; d_call: .; clone_size: few; cdr3_aa: CASNSQLGETQYF; cdr3_nt: TGCGCCAGCAACAGCCAACTCGGGGAGACCCAGTACTTC
v_call: TRBV2; j_call: TRBJ1-5; d_call: .; clone_size: .; cdr3_aa: CASRRELGNQPQHF; cdr3_nt: TGTGCCAGCCGCAGGGAATTGGGGAATCAGCCCCAGCATTTT
v_call: TRBV5-1; j_call: TRBJ2-5; d_call: .; clone_size: .; cdr3_aa: CASSGGRQNEETQYF; cdr3_nt: TGCGCCAGCAGCGGGGGTAGGCAGAACGAAGAGACCCAGTACTTC
v_call: TRBV30; j_call: TRBJ2-5; d_call: TRBD2; clone_size: .; cdr3_aa: CACKPGLNQETQYF; cdr3_nt: TGTGCCTGCAAACCGGGACTAAATCAGGAGACCCAGTACTTC
v_call: TRBV28; j_call: TRBJ1-3; d_call: .; clone_size: .; cdr3_aa: CASSFSSEGNTIYF; cdr3_nt: TGTGCCAGCAGTTTCTCCTCTGAGGGAAACACCATATATTTT
v_call: TRBV3-1/TRBV3-2; j_call: TRBJ2-2; d_call: .; clone_size: .; cdr3_aa: CASSQGGTPGELFF; cdr3_nt: TGTGCCAGCAGCCAAGGAGGGACCCCCGGGGAGCTGTTTTTT
v_call: TRBV5-1; j_call: TRBJ2-2; d_call: TRBD2; clone_size: few; cdr3_aa: CASSSGLAGRTGELFF; cdr3_nt: TGCGCCAGCAGCTCCGGACTAGCGGGACGGACCGGGGAGCTGTTTTTT
v_call: TRBV27; j_call: TRBJ1-2; d_call: .; clone_size: .; cdr3_aa: CASSYPGGYGYTF; cdr3_nt: TGTGCCAGCAGTTACCCCGGGGGCTATGGCTACACCTTC
v_call: TRBV7-2; j_call: TRBJ2-6; d_call: .; clone_size: .; cdr3_aa: CASIEDPSGANVLTF; cdr3_nt: TGTGCCAGCATCGAAGACCCTTCTGGGGCCAACGTCCTGACTTTC
v_call: TRBV21-1; j_call: TRBJ1-2; d_call: .; clone_size: once; cdr3_aa: CASSKAPGQDGYGYTF; cdr3_nt: TGTGCCAGCAGCAAAGCTCCGGGACAGGATGGGTATGGCTACACCTTC
v_call: TRBV29-1; j_call: TRBJ1-1; d_call: .; clone_size: once; cdr3_aa: CSVRPGTGNTEAFF; cdr3_nt: TGCAGCGTCCGTCCAGGGACTGGGAACACTGAAGCTTTCTTT
v_call: TRBV28; j_call: TRBJ1-5; d_call: .; clone_size: .; cdr3_aa: CASSLMGRMSQPQHF; cdr3_nt: TGTGCCAGCAGCCTTATGGGACGTATGAGTCAGCCCCAGCATTTT
v_call: TRBV4-3; j_call: TRBJ1-1; d_call: .; clone_size: .; cdr3_aa: CASSQGAGWVTEAFF; cdr3_nt: TGCGCCAGCAGCCAAGGTGCGGGGTGGGTCACTGAAGCTTTCTTT
v_call: TRBV5-8; j_call: TRBJ1-6; d_call: TRBD1; clone_size: .; cdr3_aa: CASSLVRGPNSPLHF; cdr3_nt: TGTGCCAGCAGCTTGGTCAGGGGGCCTAATTCACCCCTCCACTTT
v_call: TRBV19; j_call: TRBJ1-1; d_call: .; clone_size: .; cdr3_aa: CASSMGPANTEAFF; cdr3_nt: TGTGCCAGTAGTATGGGGCCGGCGAACACTGAAGCTTTCTTT
v_call: TRBV19; j_call: TRBJ1-6; d_call: .; clone_size: once; cdr3_aa: CASSRGGSGNSPLHF; cdr3_nt: TGTGCCAGTAGTAGGGGCGGGTCCGGAAATTCACCCCTCCACTTT
v_call: TRBV30; j_call: TRBJ1-2; d_call: TRBD1; clone_size: .; cdr3_aa: CAFTLARGAYGYTF; cdr3_nt: TGTGCCTTCACCCTGGCCAGGGGGGCCTATGGCTACACCTTC
v_call: TRBV29-1; j_call: TRBJ1-1; d_call: TRBD1; clone_size: .; cdr3_aa: CSGGQLLNTEAFF; cdr3_nt: TGCAGCGGGGGACAGCTCCTGAACACTGAAGCTTTCTTT
v_call: TRBV18; j_call: TRBJ1-1; d_call: .; clone_size: .; cdr3_aa: CASSAARNTEAFF; cdr3_nt: TGTGCCAGCTCAGCCGCTAGGAACACTGAAGCTTTCTTT
v_call: TRBV18; j_call: TRBJ1-2; d_call: .; clone_size: .; cdr3_aa: CASSPGDGYTF; cdr3_nt: TGTGCCAGCTCACCAGGAGATGGCTACACCTTC
v_call: TRBV7-2; j_call: TRBJ2-7; d_call: .; clone_size: .; cdr3_aa: CASSSSPYYEQYF; cdr3_nt: TGTGCCAGCAGCTCCAGTCCCTACTACGAGCAGTACTTC
v_call: TRBV2; j_call: TRBJ2-7; d_call: TRBD1; clone_size: .; cdr3_aa: CASRNGLGQGAYEQYF; cdr3_nt: TGTGCCAGCAGAAACGGGTTGGGACAGGGGGCCTACGAGCAGTACTTC
v_call: TRBV2; j_call: TRBJ1-6; d_call: .; clone_size: .; cdr3_aa: CASRLDSLINSPLHF; cdr3_nt: TGTGCCAGCAGACTAGACAGCCTCATTAATTCACCCCTCCACTTT
v_call: TRBV30; j_call: TRBJ1-5; d_call: .; clone_size: .; cdr3_aa: CAWSVRGGQPQHF; cdr3_nt: TGTGCCTGGAGTGTACGAGGGGGTCAGCCCCAGCATTTT
v_call: TRBV28; j_call: TRBJ2-3; d_call: TRBD2; clone_size: .; cdr3_aa: CASSLLAGGADAQYF; cdr3_nt: TGTGCCAGCAGTTTATTAGCGGGGGGGGCAGATGCGCAGTATTTT
v_call: TRBV28; j_call: TRBJ1-2; d_call: .; clone_size: .; cdr3_aa: CASSLSPQGNYGYTF; cdr3_nt: TGTGCCAGCAGTTTATCTCCTCAGGGGAACTATGGCTACACCTTC
v_call: TRBV25-1; j_call: TRBJ2-1; d_call: TRBD2; clone_size: .; cdr3_aa: CASSAGLLYYNEQFF; cdr3_nt: TGTGCCAGCAGTGCGGGACTACTATACTACAATGAGCAGTTCTTC
v_call: TRBV7-9; j_call: TRBJ2-1; d_call: TRBD2; clone_size: .; cdr3_aa: CASSLALAVNNEQFF; cdr3_nt: TGTGCCAGCAGCTTAGCACTAGCGGTTAACAATGAGCAGTTCTTC
v_call: TRBV7-9; j_call: TRBJ1-5; d_call: .; clone_size: few; cdr3_aa: CASSSPGTRGGNQPQHF; cdr3_nt: TGTGCCAGCAGTTCGCCTGGGACAAGAGGAGGCAATCAGCCCCAGCATTTT
v_call: TRBV6-6; j_call: TRBJ2-1; d_call: .; clone_size: once; cdr3_aa: CASSRPYNEQFF; cdr3_nt: TGTGCCAGCAGTCGGCCCTACAATGAGCAGTTCTTC
v_call: TRBV11-2; j_call: TRBJ2-7; d_call: TRBD1; clone_size: .; cdr3_aa: CASSRTTGGPILYEQYF; cdr3_nt: TGTGCCAGCAGCCGGACGACAGGGGGCCCGATTCTATACGAGCAGTACTTC
v_call: TRBV6-5; j_call: TRBJ2-5; d_call: .; clone_size: .; cdr3_aa: CASSLTEETQYF; cdr3_nt: TGTGCCAGCAGTTTAACAGAAGAGACCCAGTACTTC
v_call: TRBV11-3; j_call: TRBJ1-1; d_call: .; clone_size: .; cdr3_aa: CASSPTGDPHEAFF; cdr3_nt: TGTGCCAGCAGCCCGACCGGGGACCCCCATGAAGCTTTCTTT
v_call: TRBV9; j_call: TRBJ2-3; d_call: .; clone_size: .; cdr3_aa: CASNRVSTDTQYF; cdr3_nt: TGTGCCAGCAATAGGGTATCTACAGATACGCAGTATTTT
v_call: TRBV27; j_call: TRBJ1-5; d_call: .; clone_size: .; cdr3_aa: CASSPWGRDQPQHF; cdr3_nt: TGTGCCAGCAGTCCCTGGGGTCGGGATCAGCCCCAGCATTTT
v_call: TRBV7-9; j_call: TRBJ1-2; d_call: TRBD1; clone_size: few; cdr3_aa: CASSLEGGSVYGYTF; cdr3_nt: TGTGCCAGCAGCTTAGAAGGGGGCTCCGTCTATGGCTACACCTTC
v_call: TRBV20-1; j_call: TRBJ1-4; d_call: .; clone_size: .; cdr3_aa: CSASGGRGNEKLFF; cdr3_nt: TGCAGTGCTAGTGGTGGCAGGGGAAATGAAAAACTGTTTTTT
v_call: TRBV5-1; j_call: TRBJ2-1; d_call: TRBD1; clone_size: .; cdr3_aa: CASSPARTGWYNEQFF; cdr3_nt: TGCGCCAGCAGCCCAGCCCGGACAGGGTGGTACAATGAGCAGTTCTTC
v_call: TRBV27; j_call: TRBJ1-6; d_call: .; clone_size: few; cdr3_aa: CASSFQGSSSPLHF; cdr3_nt: TGTGCCAGCAGTTTCCAGGGCTCGAGTTCACCCCTCCACTTT
v_call: TRBV5-1; j_call: TRBJ2-1; d_call: .; clone_size: few; cdr3_aa: CASSSTNSYNEQFF; cdr3_nt: TGCGCCAGCAGCTCGACTAACTCCTACAATGAGCAGTTCTTC
v_call: TRBV13; j_call: TRBJ1-4; d_call: .; clone_size: few; cdr3_aa: CASSTRQDEKLFF; cdr3_nt: TGTGCCAGCAGCACCCGACAGGATGAAAAACTGTTTTTT
v_call: TRBV21-1; j_call: TRBJ2-7; d_call: .; clone_size: .; cdr3_aa: CASSKDRDRLVSNYEQYF; cdr3_nt: TGTGCCAGCAGCAAAGACAGGGATAGATTGGTTAGTAACTACGAGCAGTACTTC
v_call: TRBV7-8; j_call: TRBJ2-3; d_call: .; clone_size: .; cdr3_aa: CASSLGTDTQYF; cdr3_nt: TGTGCCAGCAGCTTGGGGACAGATACGCAGTATTTT